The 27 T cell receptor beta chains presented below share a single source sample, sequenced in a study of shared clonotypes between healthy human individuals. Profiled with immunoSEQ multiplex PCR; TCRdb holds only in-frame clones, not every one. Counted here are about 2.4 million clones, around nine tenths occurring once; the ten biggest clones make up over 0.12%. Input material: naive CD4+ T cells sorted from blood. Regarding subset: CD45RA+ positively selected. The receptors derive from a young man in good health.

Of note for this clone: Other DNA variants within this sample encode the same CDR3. Here the CDR3 DNA reads TGCGCCAGCAGCTTGGCCGGTACTCAAGAGACCCAGTACTTC. Protein product: CASSLAGTQETQYF. The chain is built from TRBV5-1 and TRBJ2-5; D not resolved. V lost 0 bases and J lost 2, with 8 bases in between. This CDR3 spans 14 amino acids. Per the germline V gene, CDR1 is SGHRS and CDR2 is YFSETQ.

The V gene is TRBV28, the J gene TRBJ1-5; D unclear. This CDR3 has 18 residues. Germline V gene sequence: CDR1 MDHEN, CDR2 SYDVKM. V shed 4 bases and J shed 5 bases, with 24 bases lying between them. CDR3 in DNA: TGTGCCAGCAGTTATCCCCGTGGAGGAAACACCGGCTATCAGCCCCAGCATTTT. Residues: CASSYPRGGNTGYQPQHF.

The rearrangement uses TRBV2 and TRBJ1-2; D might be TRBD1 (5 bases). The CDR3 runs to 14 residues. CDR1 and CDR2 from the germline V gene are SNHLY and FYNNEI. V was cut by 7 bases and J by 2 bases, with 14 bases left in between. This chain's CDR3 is CASTLDKINYGYTF. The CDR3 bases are TGTGCCAGCACTTTGGACAAGATCAACTATGGCTACACCTTC. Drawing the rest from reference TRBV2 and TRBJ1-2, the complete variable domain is EPEVTQTPSHQVTQMGQEVILRCVPISNHLYFYWYRQILGQKVEFLVSFYNNEISEKSEIFDDQFSVERPDGSNFTLKIRSTKLEDSAMYFCASTLDKINYGYTFGSGTRLTVV.

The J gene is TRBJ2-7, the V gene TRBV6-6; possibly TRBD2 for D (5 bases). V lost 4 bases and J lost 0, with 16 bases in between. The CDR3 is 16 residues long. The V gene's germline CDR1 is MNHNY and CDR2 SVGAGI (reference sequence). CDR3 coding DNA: TGTGCCAGCAGTTCCCCCGACCGGGAAAGCTCCTACGAGCAGTACTTC. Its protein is CASSSPDRESSYEQYF.

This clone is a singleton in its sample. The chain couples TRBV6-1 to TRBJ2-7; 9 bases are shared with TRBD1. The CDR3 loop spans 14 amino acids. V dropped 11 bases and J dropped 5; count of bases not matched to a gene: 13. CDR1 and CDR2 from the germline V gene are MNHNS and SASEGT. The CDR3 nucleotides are TGTGCCGCCCAGCGGTCACAGGGGGCCCACGAGCAGTACTTC. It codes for CAAQRSQGAHEQYF.

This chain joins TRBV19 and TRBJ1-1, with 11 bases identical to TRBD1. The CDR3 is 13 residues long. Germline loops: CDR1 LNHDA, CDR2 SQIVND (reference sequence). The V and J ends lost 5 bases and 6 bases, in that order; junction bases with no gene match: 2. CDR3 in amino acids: CASSVGQGAEAFF. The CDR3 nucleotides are TGTGCCAGTAGTGTGGGACAGGGGGCTGAAGCTTTCTTT.

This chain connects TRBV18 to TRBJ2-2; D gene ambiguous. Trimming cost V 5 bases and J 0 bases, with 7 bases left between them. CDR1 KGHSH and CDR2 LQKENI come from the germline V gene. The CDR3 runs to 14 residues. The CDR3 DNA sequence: TGTGCCAGCTCAGCAAGTACGAACACCGGGGAGCTGTTTTTT. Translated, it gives CASSASTNTGELFF.

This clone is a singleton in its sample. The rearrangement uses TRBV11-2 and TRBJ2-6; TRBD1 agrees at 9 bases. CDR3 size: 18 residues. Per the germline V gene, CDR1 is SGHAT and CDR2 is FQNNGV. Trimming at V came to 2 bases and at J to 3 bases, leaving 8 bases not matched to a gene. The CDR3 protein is CASSLSTGGAGGANVLTF. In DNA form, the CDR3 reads TGTGCCAGCAGCTTAAGTACAGGGGGCGCGGGTGGGGCCAACGTCCTGACTTTC. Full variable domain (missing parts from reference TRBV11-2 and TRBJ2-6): EAGVAQSPRYKIIEKRQSVAFWCNPISGHATLYWYQQILGQGPKLLIQFQNNGVVDDSQLPKDRFSAERLKGVDSTLKIQPAKLEDSAVYLCASSLSTGGAGGANVLTFGAGSRLTVL.

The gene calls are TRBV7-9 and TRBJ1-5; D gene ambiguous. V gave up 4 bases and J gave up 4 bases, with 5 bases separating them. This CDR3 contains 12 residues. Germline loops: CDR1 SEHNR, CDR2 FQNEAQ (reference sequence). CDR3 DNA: TGTGCCAGCAGCTCACCTAATCAGCCCCAGCATTTT. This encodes CASSSPNQPQHF. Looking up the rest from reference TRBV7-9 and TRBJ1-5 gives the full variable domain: DTGVSQNPRHKITKRGQNVTFRCDPISEHNRLYWYRQTLGQGPEFLTYFQNEAQLEKSRLLSDRFSAERPKGSFSTLEIQRTEQGDSAMYLCASSSPNQPQHFGDGTRLSIL.

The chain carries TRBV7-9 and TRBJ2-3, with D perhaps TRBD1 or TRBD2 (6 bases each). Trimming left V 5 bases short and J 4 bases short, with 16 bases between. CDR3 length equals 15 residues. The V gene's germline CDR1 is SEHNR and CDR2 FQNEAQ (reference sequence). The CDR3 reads CASSQGGSGPDTQYF. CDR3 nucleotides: TGTGCCAGCAGCCAAGGGGGGAGTGGACCAGATACGCAGTATTTT.

The CDR3 sequence: CASITGGTGANVLTF. The CDR3 DNA sequence: TGTGCCAGTATAACAGGGGGAACGGGGGCCAACGTCCTGACTTTC. This rearrangement joins TRBV19 to TRBJ2-6; TRBD1 agrees at 8 bases. CDR3 length: 15 amino acids. V was clipped by 7 bases and J by 4 bases; unmatched bases: 6. The germline gives CDR1 LNHDA, CDR2 SQIVND (reference sequence).

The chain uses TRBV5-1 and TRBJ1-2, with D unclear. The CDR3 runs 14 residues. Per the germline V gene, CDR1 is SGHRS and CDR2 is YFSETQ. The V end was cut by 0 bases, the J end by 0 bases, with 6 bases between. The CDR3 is CASSLDTSNYGYTF. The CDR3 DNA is TGCGCCAGCAGCTTGGACACTTCTAACTATGGCTACACCTTC.

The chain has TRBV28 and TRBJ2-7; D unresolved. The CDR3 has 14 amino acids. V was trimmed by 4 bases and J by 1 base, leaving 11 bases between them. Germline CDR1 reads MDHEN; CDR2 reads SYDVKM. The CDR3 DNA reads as TGTGCCAGCAGTTACGTCCGGATTTCCTACGAGCAGTACTTC. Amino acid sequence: CASSYVRISYEQYF.

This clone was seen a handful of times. CDR3 in amino acids: CASSLIAGSEFYEQYF. DNA for the CDR3: TGTGCCAGCAGTCTTATTGCAGGGTCGGAATTCTACGAGCAGTACTTC. V gene TRBV27 combines with J gene TRBJ2-7; possible D gene TRBD1, 5 bases. CDR1 and CDR2 (germline): MNHEY, SMNVEV (reference sequence). Trimming took off 5 bases at V and 3 bases at J, with 20 bases between the two ends. The CDR3 is made up of 16 amino acids.

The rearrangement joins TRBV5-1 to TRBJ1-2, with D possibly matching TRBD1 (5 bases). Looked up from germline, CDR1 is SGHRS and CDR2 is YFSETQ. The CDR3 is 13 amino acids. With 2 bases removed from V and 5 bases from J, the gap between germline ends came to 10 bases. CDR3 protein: CASSFGTLYGYTF. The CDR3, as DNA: TGCGCCAGCAGCTTCGGGACCCTTTATGGCTACACCTTC.

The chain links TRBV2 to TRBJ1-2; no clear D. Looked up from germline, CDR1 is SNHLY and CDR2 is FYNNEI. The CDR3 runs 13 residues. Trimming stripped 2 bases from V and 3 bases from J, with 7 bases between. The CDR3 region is CASSERVYYGYTF. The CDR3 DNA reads TGTGCCAGCAGTGAACGGGTTTACTATGGCTACACCTTC.

The CDR3: CASSFGDRDNEQFF. CDR3 bases: TGTGCCAGCAGCTTTGGGGACAGGGACAATGAGCAGTTCTTC. This sequence joins TRBV5-4 and TRBJ2-1; 9 nucleotides line up with TRBD1. The V and J ends lost 2 bases and 5 bases, in that order; junction bases with no gene match: 2. Germline V lookup: CDR1 SGHNT, CDR2 YYREEE (reference sequence). This CDR3 is built from 14 residues.

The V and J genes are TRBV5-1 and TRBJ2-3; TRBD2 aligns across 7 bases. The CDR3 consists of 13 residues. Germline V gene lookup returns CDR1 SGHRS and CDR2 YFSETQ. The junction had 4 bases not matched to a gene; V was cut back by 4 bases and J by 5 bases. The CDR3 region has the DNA TGCGCCAGCAGCGTGGGGGGGATAGATACGCAGTATTTT. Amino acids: CASSVGGIDTQYF.

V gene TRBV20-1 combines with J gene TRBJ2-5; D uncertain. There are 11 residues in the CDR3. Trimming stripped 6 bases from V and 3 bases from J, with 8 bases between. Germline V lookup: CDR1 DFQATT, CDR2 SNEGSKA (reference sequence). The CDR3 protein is CSARSEETQYF. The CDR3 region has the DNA TGCAGTGCGCGGTCCGAAGAGACCCAGTACTTC.

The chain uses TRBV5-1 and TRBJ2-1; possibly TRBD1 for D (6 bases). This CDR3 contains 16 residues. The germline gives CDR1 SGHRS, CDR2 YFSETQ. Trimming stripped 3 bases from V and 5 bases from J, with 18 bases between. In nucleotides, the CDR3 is TGCGCCAGCAGCTGGAGAACCGGGACAACTAACAATGAGCAGTTCTTC. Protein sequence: CASSWRTGTTNNEQFF.

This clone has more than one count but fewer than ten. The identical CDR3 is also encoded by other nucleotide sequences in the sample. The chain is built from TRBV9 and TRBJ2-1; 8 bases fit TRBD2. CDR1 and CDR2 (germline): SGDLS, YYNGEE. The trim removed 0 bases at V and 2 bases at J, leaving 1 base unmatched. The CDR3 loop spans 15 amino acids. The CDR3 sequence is CASSVDGGAYNEQFF. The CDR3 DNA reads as TGTGCCAGCAGCGTAGACGGGGGGGCCTACAATGAGCAGTTCTTC.

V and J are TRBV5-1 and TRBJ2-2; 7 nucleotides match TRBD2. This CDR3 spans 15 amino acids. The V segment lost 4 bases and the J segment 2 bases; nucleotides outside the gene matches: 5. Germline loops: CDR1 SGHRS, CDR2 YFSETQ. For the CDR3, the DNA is TGCGCCAGCAGCGGGAGGGGATCCAACACCGGGGAGCTGTTTTTT. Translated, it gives CASSGRGSNTGELFF.

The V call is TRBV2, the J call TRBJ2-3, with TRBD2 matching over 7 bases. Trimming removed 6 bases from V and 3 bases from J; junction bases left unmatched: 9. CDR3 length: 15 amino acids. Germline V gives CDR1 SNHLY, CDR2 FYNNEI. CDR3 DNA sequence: TGTGCCAGCAGGCCCGGACTAGGACGGACAGATACGCAGTATTTT. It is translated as CASRPGLGRTDTQYF.

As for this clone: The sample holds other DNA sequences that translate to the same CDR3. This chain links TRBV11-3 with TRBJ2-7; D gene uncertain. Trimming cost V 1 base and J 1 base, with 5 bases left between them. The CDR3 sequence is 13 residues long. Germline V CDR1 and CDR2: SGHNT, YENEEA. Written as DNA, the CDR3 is TGTGCCAGCAGCTTAGGAGTATCCTACGAGCAGTACTTC. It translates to CASSLGVSYEQYF.

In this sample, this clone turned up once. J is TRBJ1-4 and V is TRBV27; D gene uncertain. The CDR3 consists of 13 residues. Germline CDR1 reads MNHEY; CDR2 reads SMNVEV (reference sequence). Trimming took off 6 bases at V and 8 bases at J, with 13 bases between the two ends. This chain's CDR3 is CASRMNNWEKLFF. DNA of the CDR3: TGTGCCAGCAGGATGAATAATTGGGAAAAACTGTTTTTT. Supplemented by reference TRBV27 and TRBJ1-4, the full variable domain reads EAQVTQNPRYLITVTGKKLTVTCSQNMNHEYMSWYRQDPGLGLRQIYYSMNVEVTDKGDVPEGYKVSRKEKRNFPLILESPSPNQTSLYFCASRMNNWEKLFFGSGTQLSVL.

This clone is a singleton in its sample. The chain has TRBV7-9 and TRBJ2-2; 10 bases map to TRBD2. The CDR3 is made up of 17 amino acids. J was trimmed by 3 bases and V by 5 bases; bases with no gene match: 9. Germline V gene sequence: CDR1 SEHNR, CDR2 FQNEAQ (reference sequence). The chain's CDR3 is CASSPGLARGDTGELFF. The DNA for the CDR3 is TGTGCCAGCAGCCCGGGACTAGCGAGGGGAGACACCGGGGAGCTGTTTTTT.

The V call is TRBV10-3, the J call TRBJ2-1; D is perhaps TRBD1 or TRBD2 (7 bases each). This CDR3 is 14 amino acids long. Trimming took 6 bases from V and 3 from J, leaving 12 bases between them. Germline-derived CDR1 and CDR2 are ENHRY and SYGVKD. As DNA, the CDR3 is TGTGCCATCAGCCAGGGGGGGAACTACAATGAGCAGTTCTTC. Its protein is CAISQGGNYNEQFF.